Sequencing of this T cell receptor beta chain was carried out in a study of cytomegalovirus exposure and HLA in healthy donors. General study findings and limits: For TCR beta chains, V- and J-gene trimming was later linked to a missense DCLRE1C variant. Because they were indistinguishable, some V segments, including TRBV6-2 and TRBV6-3, were excluded.

As concerns this clone: Antigen: not known.

The CDR3 contains 15 residues. Trimming took 2 bases from V and 5 from J, leaving 16 bases between them. The germline V gene encodes CDR1 SGHNT and CDR2 YYREEE (reference sequence). PCR primers comprised 60 Vbeta and 13 Jbeta primers. Only in-frame clones appear in the TCRdb table, and some are missing; sequencing was by immunoSEQ multiplex PCR. The sample holds about 77,000 clones. This TCR came from a man aged 50 to 60 in good health and CMV-seropositive. Sequenced: PBMCs. The chain employs TRBV5-4 and TRBJ2-5; possible D gene TRBD1, 6 bases. CDR3 loop: CASSFGTFRAETQYF. CDR3 sequence (DNA): TGTGCCAGCAGCTTCGGGACATTTAGGGCGGAGACCCAGTACTTC.